The clone carrying this T cell receptor beta chain was observed at least ten times. This entry is derived from a study of CD8+CD57+ T cells in acquired aplastic anemia. Investigators profiled TCR beta VDJ and CDR3 from genomic DNA template. A single record per CDR3 protein comes from TCRdb applying MiXCR to the reads. There are about 220,000 distinct CDR3 sequences in the sample; about a third occur only once, and around 1.1% lies in the top ten. The length of the CDR3 is 14 residues. The ends were cut back, 1 base at V and 1 base at J, with 5 bases in the middle. Germline-derived CDR1 and CDR2 are SNHLY and FYNNEI.

Input material: sorted CD4+, CD8+, or CD8+CD57+ T cells (not recorded which) from PBMCs. The sequence derives from a human donor in good health, serving as a control. V and J are TRBV2 and TRBJ1-5, with D unresolved. This chain's CDR3 is CASSEVRSNQPQHF. The CDR3 DNA is TGTGCCAGCAGTGAAGTACGGAGCAATCAGCCCCAGCATTTT. Together with reference TRBV2 and TRBJ1-5, the CDR3 gives the full variable domain: EPEVTQTPSHQVTQMGQEVILRCVPISNHLYFYWYRQILGQKVEFLVSFYNNEISEKSEIFDDQFSVERPDGSNFTLKIRSTKLEDSAMYFCASSEVRSNQPQHFGDGTRLSIL.